This TCR beta chain was documented in a study of blood T cell repertoires in COVID-19. Study context: The United States, Italy and Spain supplied acute and convalescent COVID-19 samples.

CDR3 length: 15 residues. Germline trimming cut 5 bases from V and 7 bases from J; bases unmatched to any gene: 8. Germline V gene sequence: CDR1 SEHNR, CDR2 FQNEAQ (reference sequence). Living in under 30 US areas, the participants were between roughly 18 and 89 years of age. TCRdb's table, derived via immunoSEQ multiplex PCR, lists solely in-frame clones and lacks some. The table records fewer than 400,000 clones, about 85% of them present only once. The source of this sequence is a woman aged 25 to 39 who had been exposed to COVID-19. This chain links TRBV7-9 with TRBJ2-7; 13 bases match TRBD2. The specimen sequenced was PBMCs or T cells enriched from blood (not recorded which). CDR3 DNA sequence: TGTGCCAGCAGCCCAACTAGCGGGGGGGCGGATGAGCAGTACTTC. This codes for CASSPTSGGADEQYF. The whole variable domain, remainder taken from reference TRBV7-9 and TRBJ2-7, is DTGVSQNPRHKITKRGQNVTFRCDPISEHNRLYWYRQTLGQGPEFLTYFQNEAQLEKSRLLSDRFSAERPKGSFSTLEIQRTEQGDSAMYLCASSPTSGGADEQYFGPGTRLTVT.